This T cell receptor (beta chain) comes out of a study of blood T cell repertoires in COVID-19. Study as a whole: Sources were T cells, B-cell-depleted T cells, or PBMCs; the material itself was cDNA or gDNA.

Per the authors' pipeline: Reference gene primer amplification gave nucleated cell count estimates. The table came from immunoSEQ multiplex PCR; TCRdb's copy has only in-frame clones and leaves some out. V and J calls and clone size come straight from that table; D and trimming were deduced from the DNA. The table records under 350,000 clones, around 90% of them present only once. Patients at the Seattle site were enrolled during active infection and followed longitudinally. The CDR3 is 15 residues long. V lost 2 bases, J lost 4 bases, and 11 bases lay in between. Germline CDR1 is MNHEY and CDR2 is SMNVEV (reference sequence).

The source is a woman in her twenties or thirties with COVID-19, enrolled during active disease. The sequenced sample was peripheral blood. V usage is TRBV27 and J usage is TRBJ2-2; maybe TRBD1 (6 bases). The CDR3 sequence is CASSLDPGATGELFF. CDR3 coding DNA: TGTGCCAGCAGTTTAGACCCAGGGGCCACCGGGGAGCTGTTTTTT.